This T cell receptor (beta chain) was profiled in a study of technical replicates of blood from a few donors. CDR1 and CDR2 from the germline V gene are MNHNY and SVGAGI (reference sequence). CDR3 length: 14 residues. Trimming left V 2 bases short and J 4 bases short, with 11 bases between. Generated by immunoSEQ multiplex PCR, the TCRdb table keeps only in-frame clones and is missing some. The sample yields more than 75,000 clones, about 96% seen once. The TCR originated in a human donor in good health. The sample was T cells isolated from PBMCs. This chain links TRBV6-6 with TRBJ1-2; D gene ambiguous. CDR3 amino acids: CASSYGLGPYGYTF. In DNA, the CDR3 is TGTGCCAGCAGTTACGGACTCGGGCCCTATGGCTACACCTTC.